A single sample gave rise to the 27 T cell receptor beta chains below, sequenced in a study of blood T cell repertoires in COVID-19. Using immunoSEQ multiplex PCR, the repertoire was profiled, and TCRdb retains in-frame clones only, with some absent. The sample carries 60,000 to 75,000 clones, approximately 91% recorded once. The sequencing input was peripheral blood. The source is a human donor in a cohort sampled during active COVID-19.

The chain joins TRBV7-2 to TRBJ2-7, with TRBD1 matching over 7 bases. The CDR3 has 14 amino acids. V dropped 5 bases and J dropped 3; count of bases not matched to a gene: 7. Germline V CDR1 and CDR2: SGHTA, FQGNSA. CDR3 loop: CASSLGTDSYEQYF. CDR3 in DNA: TGTGCCAGCAGCCTTGGGACAGACAGCTACGAGCAGTACTTC.

The V gene is TRBV6-2 or TRBV6-3, the J gene TRBJ1-6, with TRBD1 as a possible D gene (6 bases). V was trimmed by 5 bases and J by 12 bases, leaving 14 bases between them. Looked up from germline, CDR1 is MNHEY and CDR2 is SVGEGT. This CDR3 has 13 residues. CDR3 amino acids: CASSLPGALPLHF. CDR3 sequence (DNA): TGTGCCAGCAGTCTTCCAGGGGCGCTACCCCTCCACTTT.

The chain joins TRBV19 to TRBJ2-7, with TRBD1 as a possible D gene (7 bases). V lost 5 bases, J lost 1 base, and 12 bases lay in between. Germline V lookup: CDR1 LNHDA, CDR2 SQIVND (reference sequence). This CDR3 spans 14 amino acids. The CDR3 protein is CASSRAGGSYEQYF. The CDR3 DNA sequence: TGTGCCAGTAGTCGGGCAGGGGGGTCCTACGAGCAGTACTTC.

The chain employs TRBV4-3 and TRBJ2-1; D is perhaps TRBD1 (5 bases). The germline V gene has CDR1 LGHNA and CDR2 YSLEER. The V end was cut by 0 bases, the J end by 3 bases, with 12 bases between. This CDR3 contains 16 residues. The DNA of the CDR3 is TGCGCCAGCAGCCAAGAGCAGGGTGGGGACTACAATGAGCAGTTCTTC. Encoded protein: CASSQEQGGDYNEQFF.

CDR3: CASSYSLGQQFKDTQYF. DNA of the CDR3: TGTGCCAGCAGTTACTCCTTGGGACAACAATTCAAAGATACGCAGTATTTT. The chain has TRBV6-2 or TRBV6-3 and TRBJ2-3, with D maybe TRBD1 (6 bases). Germline lookup yields CDR1 MNHEY and CDR2 SVGEGT. The CDR3 covers 17 residues. Trimming removed 0 bases at V and 5 bases at J, with 18 bases between.

The chain joins TRBV5-1 to TRBJ2-1; 11 bases map to TRBD2. The CDR3 runs to 15 residues. Losses at the gene ends were 7 bases for V and 13 bases for J; bases not matched to a gene: 16. Germline V CDR1 and CDR2: SGHRS, YFSETQ. The CDR3 nucleotides read TGCGCCAGCTTAGGCGGTGGGGTAGCGGGAGGGAGACAGTTCTTC. Its translation is CASLGGGVAGGRQFF.

In DNA form, the CDR3 reads TGTGCCAGCAGCTTAGCGGAGACAGATACGCAGTATTTT. Translated, it gives CASSLAETDTQYF. The chain joins TRBV7-9 to TRBJ2-3; D is unclear. V shed 0 bases and J shed 3 bases, with 4 bases lying between them. The length of the CDR3 is 13 residues. Germline assignment: CDR1 SEHNR and CDR2 FQNEAQ (reference sequence).

The V gene is TRBV9, the J gene TRBJ2-3, with a tentative D call TRBD1 (5 bases). The germline CDR1 and CDR2 sequences are SGDLS and YYNGEE. The germline V and J ends were trimmed by 0 bases and 2 bases, with 10 bases remaining between them. There are 15 residues in the CDR3. The CDR3 here is CASSVALDTTDTQYF. Here the CDR3 DNA reads TGTGCCAGCAGCGTAGCGCTGGACACCACAGATACGCAGTATTTT. The full variable domain, with the rest looked up from reference TRBV9 and TRBJ2-3, is DSGVTQTPKHLITATGQRVTLRCSPRSGDLSVYWYQQSLDQGLQFLIQYYNGEERAKGNILERFSAQQFPDLHSELNLSSLELGDSALYFCASSVALDTTDTQYFGPGTRLTVL.

V usage is TRBV6-5 and J usage is TRBJ2-3; a possible D gene is TRBD2 (6 bases). V dropped 4 bases and J dropped 5 bases, with 19 bases sitting between them. There are 16 residues in the CDR3. Germline lookup yields CDR1 MNHEY and CDR2 SVGAGI. CDR3 region: CASSSTGTGEGDTQYF. In DNA form, the CDR3 reads TGTGCCAGCAGTTCAACCGGGACTGGCGAAGGAGATACGCAGTATTTT.

The CDR3 is CASRWGVGVTDTQYF. In DNA form, the CDR3 reads TGCGCCAGCAGATGGGGGGTCGGGGTCACAGATACGCAGTATTTT. The rearrangement links TRBV10-2 to TRBJ2-3, with D maybe TRBD2 (6 bases). The CDR3 is 15 amino acids. Trimming shortened V by 6 bases and J by 2 bases, and 15 bases separated the two germline ends. Germline CDR1 reads WSHSY; CDR2 reads SAAADI.

The chain couples TRBV19 to TRBJ2-1; TRBD2 aligns across 7 bases. CDR1 is LNHDA and CDR2 is SQIVND in the germline V gene (reference sequence). The CDR3 is 14 amino acids. With V trimmed by 2 bases and J by 5 bases, 3 bases remained unmatched. The CDR3 is CASSIQRGNNEQFF. In nucleotides, the CDR3 is TGTGCCAGTAGTATACAGCGGGGTAACAATGAGCAGTTCTTC.

In nucleotides, the CDR3 is TGTGCCAGCAGCTTGGGGGGCGGGACTAGCGGCGAGCAGTACTTC. This gives the protein CASSLGGGTSGEQYF. This chain connects TRBV5-6 to TRBJ2-7, with 11 positions matching TRBD2. CDR3 size: 15 residues. With V trimmed by 0 bases and J by 6 bases, 5 bases remained unmatched. From germline, CDR1 is SGHDT and CDR2 YYEEEE.

V gene TRBV7-3 combines with J gene TRBJ2-5; 7 bases are a match to TRBD1. This CDR3 is built from 13 residues. Germline V gene lookup returns CDR1 SGHTA and CDR2 FQGTGA. V was pared by 5 bases and J by 4 bases, with 4 bases of the junction left unmatched. DNA of the CDR3: TGTGCCAGCAGCCCCACAGGGGCAGAGACCCAGTACTTC. Its protein product is CASSPTGAETQYF.

The chain links TRBV6-2 or TRBV6-3 to TRBJ2-1; D might be TRBD1 (5 bases). Between the trimmed V and J ends, which lost 6 bases and 5 bases, there was a span of 11 bases. The CDR3 has 13 residues. CDR1 and CDR2 (germline): MNHEY, SVGEGT. The DNA of the CDR3 is TGTGCCAGCAGCACAGGACCACACAATGAGCAGTTCTTC. Its protein is CASSTGPHNEQFF.

V usage is TRBV15 and J usage is TRBJ2-1, with 10 nucleotides matching TRBD2. With V trimmed by 0 bases and J by 16 bases, 9 bases remained unmatched. The CDR3 runs to 14 residues. Germline loops: CDR1 LNHNV, CDR2 YYDKDF (reference sequence). The chain's CDR3 is CATSRDGSSGSLFF. DNA of the CDR3: TGTGCCACCAGCAGAGATGGGTCTAGCGGGAGTCTTTTCTTC.

The genes are TRBV15 and TRBJ2-1; TRBD2 matches 7 bases. The CDR3 is 15 residues long. V shed 1 base and J 1 base; nucleotides not matched to a gene: 1. Germline lookup yields CDR1 LNHNV and CDR2 YYDKDF (reference sequence). The DNA of the CDR3 is TGTGCCACCAGCAGAGCGGGAGGTTCCTACAATGAGCAGTTCTTC. It encodes CATSRAGGSYNEQFF.

J is TRBJ2-5 and V is TRBV6-2 or TRBV6-3; no firm D call. V lost 3 bases and J 2 bases, leaving 10 bases between the germline ends. In germline, CDR1 is MNHEY, CDR2 SVGEGT. This CDR3 has 14 amino acids. The CDR3 protein is CASSYNQLQETQYF. The CDR3 nucleotides are TGTGCCAGCAGTTATAACCAGTTACAAGAGACCCAGTACTTC.

V is TRBV2 and J is TRBJ2-3; 11 nucleotides line up with TRBD2. In germline, CDR1 is SNHLY, CDR2 FYNNEI. V lost 4 bases, J lost 3 bases, and 6 bases stayed unmatched. The CDR3 loop spans 16 amino acids. The CDR3 reads CASSVIAGGKTDTQYF. The CDR3 DNA reads TGTGCCAGCAGTGTGATAGCGGGAGGGAAAACAGATACGCAGTATTTT.

The chain links TRBV4-2 to TRBJ2-3; 11 bases are a match to TRBD2. Germline CDR1 is LGHNA and CDR2 is YNFKEQ. V was pared by 1 base and J by 7 bases, with 10 bases of the junction left unmatched. The CDR3 spans 17 residues. In DNA form, the CDR3 reads TGTGCCAGCAGCCAAGGAACTAGCGGGGGATCGGGAAATACGCAGTATTTT. Translation: CASSQGTSGGSGNTQYF.

The chain uses TRBV28 and TRBJ2-3, with D possibly being TRBD2 (6 bases). Germline V gives CDR1 MDHEN, CDR2 SYDVKM. CDR3 length: 16 residues. V was clipped by 3 bases and J by 4 bases, with 17 bases between them. For the CDR3, the DNA is TGTGCCAGCAGTTTGTCCTTCGGGGGTGATGCAGATACGCAGTATTTT. Its protein is CASSLSFGGDADTQYF.

The CDR3 region is CASSYPGQLNSPLHF. The CDR3 nucleotides are TGTGCCAGCAGTTACCCGGGACAGCTTAATTCACCCCTCCACTTT. This chain joins TRBV6-2 or TRBV6-3 and TRBJ1-6; TRBD1 matches at 7 bases. The CDR3 has 15 amino acids. Germline values: CDR1 MNHEY, CDR2 SVGEGT. After removal of 2 bases from V and 6 bases from J, the junction contained 4 bases not matched to a gene.

Here the CDR3 DNA reads TGTGCCAGCCTCGGGGGTTGGCTTGACACTGAAGCTTTCTTT. It yields the protein CASLGGWLDTEAFF. The gene calls are TRBV28 and TRBJ1-1, with D tentatively TRBD1 (5 bases). V dropped 8 bases and J dropped 3 bases, with 16 bases sitting between them. The germline CDR1 and CDR2 sequences are MDHEN and SYDVKM. There are 14 residues in the CDR3.

V gene TRBV6-6 combines with J gene TRBJ1-5; D may be TRBD1 (6 bases). Looked up from germline, CDR1 is MNHNY and CDR2 is SVGAGI (reference sequence). V shed 5 bases and J shed 0 bases, with 11 bases lying between them. This CDR3 has 15 amino acids. The CDR3 region is CASSPRTDSNQPQHF. The DNA for the CDR3 is TGTGCCAGCAGTCCGAGGACAGATAGCAATCAGCCCCAGCATTTT.

The rearrangement uses TRBV9 and TRBJ2-3, with 9 bases identical to TRBD2. V shed 0 bases and J 0 bases; nucleotides not matched to a gene: 8. The germline gives CDR1 SGDLS, CDR2 YYNGEE. The CDR3 runs 18 residues. The CDR3 coding sequence is TGTGCCAGCAGCGTAGATTTAGGACTAGCGACCAGCACAGATACGCAGTATTTT. It is translated as CASSVDLGLATSTDTQYF.

The sample holds one count of this clone. The chain is built from TRBV10-3 and TRBJ2-2, with D possibly being TRBD2 (6 bases). Germline CDR1 reads ENHRY; CDR2 reads SYGVKD. Trimming stripped 3 bases from V and 4 bases from J, with 9 bases between. The CDR3 loop spans 14 amino acids. CDR3 in amino acids: CAISDGSITGELFF. CDR3 DNA: TGTGCCATCAGTGACGGGAGTATCACCGGGGAGCTGTTTTTT.

The J gene is TRBJ2-1, the V gene TRBV29-1, with 11 positions matching TRBD2. V lost 7 bases, J lost 9 bases, and 5 bases stayed unmatched. The CDR3 length is 12 residues. The germline V gene has CDR1 SQVTM and CDR2 ANQGSEA. CDR3 sequence (DNA): TGCAGCGCGGGACTAGCGGTTTTTGAGCAGTTCTTC. Translating gives CSAGLAVFEQFF.

This sequence joins TRBV6-1 and TRBJ1-1, with D possibly TRBD1 on 5 matching bases. In germline, CDR1 is MNHNS, CDR2 SASEGT. The CDR3 sequence is 14 residues long. V shed 2 bases and J shed 3 bases, with 10 bases lying between them. The CDR3 here is CASSEFVRDTEAFF. CDR3 DNA sequence: TGTGCCAGCAGTGAATTCGTCAGGGACACTGAAGCTTTCTTT.